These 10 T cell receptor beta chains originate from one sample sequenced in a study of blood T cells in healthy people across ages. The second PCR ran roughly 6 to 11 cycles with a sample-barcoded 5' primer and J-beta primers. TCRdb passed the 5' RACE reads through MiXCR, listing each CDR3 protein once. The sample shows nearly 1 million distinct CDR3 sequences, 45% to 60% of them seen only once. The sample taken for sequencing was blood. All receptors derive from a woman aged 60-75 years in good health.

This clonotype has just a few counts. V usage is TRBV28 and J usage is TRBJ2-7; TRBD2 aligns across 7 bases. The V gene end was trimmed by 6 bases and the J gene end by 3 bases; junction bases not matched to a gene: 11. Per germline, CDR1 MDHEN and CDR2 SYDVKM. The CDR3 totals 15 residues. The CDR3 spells CASSPGGSIFYEQYF. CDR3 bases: TGTGCCAGCAGCCCGGGAGGTAGTATCTTCTACGAGCAGTACTTC.

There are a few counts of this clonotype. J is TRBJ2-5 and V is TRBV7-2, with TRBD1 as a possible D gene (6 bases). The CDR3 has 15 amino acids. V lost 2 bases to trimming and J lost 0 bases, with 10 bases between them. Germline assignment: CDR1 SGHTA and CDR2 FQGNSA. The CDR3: CASSLIWTDQETQYF. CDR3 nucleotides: TGTGCCAGCAGCTTAATCTGGACAGACCAAGAGACCCAGTACTTC.

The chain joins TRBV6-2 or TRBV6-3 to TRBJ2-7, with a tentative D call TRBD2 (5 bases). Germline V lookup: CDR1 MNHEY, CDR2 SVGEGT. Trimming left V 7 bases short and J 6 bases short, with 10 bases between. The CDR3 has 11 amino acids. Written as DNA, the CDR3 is TGTGCCAGCACGTACCGGGGCGAGCAGTACTTC. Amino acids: CASTYRGEQYF.

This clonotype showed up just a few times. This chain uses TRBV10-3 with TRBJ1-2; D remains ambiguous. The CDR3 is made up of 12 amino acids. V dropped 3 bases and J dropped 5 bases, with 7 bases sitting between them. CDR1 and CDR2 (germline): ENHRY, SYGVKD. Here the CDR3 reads CAISDHTYGYTF. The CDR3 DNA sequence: TGTGCCATCAGTGACCATACTTATGGCTACACCTTC.

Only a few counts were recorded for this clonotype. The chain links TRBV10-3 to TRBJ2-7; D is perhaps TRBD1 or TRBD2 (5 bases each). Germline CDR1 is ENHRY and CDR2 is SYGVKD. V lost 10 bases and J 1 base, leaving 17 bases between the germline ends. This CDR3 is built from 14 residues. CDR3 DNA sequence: TGTGCCAACTCTGCCGGGACGGAGTCCTACGAGCAGTACTTC. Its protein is CANSAGTESYEQYF.

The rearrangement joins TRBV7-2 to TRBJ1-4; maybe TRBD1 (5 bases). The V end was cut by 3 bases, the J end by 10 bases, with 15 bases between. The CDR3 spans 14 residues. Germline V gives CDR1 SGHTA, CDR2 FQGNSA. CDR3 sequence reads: CASSLEHSGGKLFF. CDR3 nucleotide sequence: TGTGCCAGCAGCTTGGAGCACAGCGGGGGAAAACTGTTTTTT.

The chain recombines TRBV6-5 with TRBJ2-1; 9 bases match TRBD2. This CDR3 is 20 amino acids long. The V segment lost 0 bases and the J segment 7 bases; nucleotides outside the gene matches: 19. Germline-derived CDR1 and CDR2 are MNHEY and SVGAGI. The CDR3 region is CASSYSMAGGYRRGVNEQFF. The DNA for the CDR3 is TGTGCCAGCAGTTACTCGATGGCGGGGGGGTACAGAAGGGGGGTAAATGAGCAGTTCTTC.

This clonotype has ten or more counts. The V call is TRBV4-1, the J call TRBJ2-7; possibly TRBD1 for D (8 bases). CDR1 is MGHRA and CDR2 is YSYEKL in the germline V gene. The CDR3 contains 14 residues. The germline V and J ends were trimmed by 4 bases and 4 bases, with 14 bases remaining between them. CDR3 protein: CASSPDREGYEQYF. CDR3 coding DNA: TGCGCCAGCAGCCCGGACAGGGAGGGTTACGAGCAGTACTTC.

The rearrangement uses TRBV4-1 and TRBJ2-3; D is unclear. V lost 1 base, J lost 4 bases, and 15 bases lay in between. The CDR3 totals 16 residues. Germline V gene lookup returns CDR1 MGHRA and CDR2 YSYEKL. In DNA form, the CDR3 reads TGCGCCAGCAGCCAAGGAGGCGCGGCCACCTCAGATACGCAGTATTTT. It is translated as CASSQGGAATSDTQYF.

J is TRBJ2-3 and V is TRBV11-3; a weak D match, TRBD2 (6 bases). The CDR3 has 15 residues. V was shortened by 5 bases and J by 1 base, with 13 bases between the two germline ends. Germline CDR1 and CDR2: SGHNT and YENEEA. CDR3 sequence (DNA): TGTGCCAGCAGCCTCACTAGCACCGGCACAGATACGCAGTATTTT. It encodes CASSLTSTGTDTQYF. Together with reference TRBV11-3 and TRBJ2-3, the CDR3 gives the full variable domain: EAGVVQSPRYKIIEKKQPVAFWCNPISGHNTLYWYLQNLGQGPELLIRYENEEAVDDSQLPKDRFSAERLKGVDSTLKIQPAELGDSAVYLCASSLTSTGTDTQYFGPGTRLTVL.